These 30 T cell receptor beta chains came from one sample sequenced in a study of T-cell reconstitution after alpha-beta-depleted transplantation in children. General study results and limits: Fresh T-cell production supplied most of the T-cell counts and diversity seen one year after transplant.

Their specific antigens are unknown. Preparation of the TCRbeta library used unique molecular identifiers. TCRdb independently ran MiXCR on the PCR reads; one entry per CDR3 protein. The data show fewer than 350,000 distinct CDR3 sequences, just over 7.5% seen once. The sequences come from peripheral blood, collected 360 days after TCRalphabeta/CD19-depleted stem cell transplant. The receptor set was obtained from a female patient younger than 10 who had a stem cell transplant for Fanconi anemia, so the T cells may come from the graft donor.

Many counts were recorded for this clonotype. J is TRBJ2-3 and V is TRBV2, with TRBD2 identical over 8 bases. The CDR3 spans 15 residues. Germline-derived CDR1 and CDR2 are SNHLY and FYNNEI. V lost 5 bases and J lost 0; bases outside the gene matches: 4. CDR3 in amino acids: CASSRSGGSTDTQYF. The CDR3 DNA reads TGTGCCAGCAGTCGCAGCGGGGGTAGCACAGATACGCAGTATTTT.

This clonotype was recorded many times. The CDR3 region is CASSYGGSNYGYTF. Written as DNA, the CDR3 is TGTGCCAGCAGTTATGGGGGAAGTAACTATGGCTACACCTTC. This chain connects TRBV12-3 or TRBV12-4 to TRBJ1-2; D may be TRBD1 (5 bases). The CDR3 has 14 residues. V was pared by 4 bases and J by 1 base, with 10 bases between.

This clonotype was detected a few times. The chain has TRBV28 and TRBJ2-7; TRBD1 aligns across 8 bases. The CDR3 loop spans 13 amino acids. Trimming removed 6 bases from V and 2 bases from J; junction bases left unmatched: 3. The germline V gene has CDR1 MDHEN and CDR2 SYDVKM. The CDR3 here is CASRSGQAYEQYF. The CDR3 DNA sequence: TGTGCCAGCAGGTCGGGACAGGCCTACGAGCAGTACTTC. Full variable domain (remainder filled in from reference TRBV28 and TRBJ2-7): DVKVTQSSRYLVKRTGEKVFLECVQDMDHENMFWYRQDPGLGLRLIYFSYDVKMKEKGDIPEGYSVSREKKERFSLILESASTNQTSMYLCASRSGQAYEQYFGPGTRLTVT.

At least ten counts were recorded for this clonotype. The V call is TRBV20-1, the J call TRBJ2-1; perhaps TRBD1 as D (6 bases). The CDR3 extends over 12 amino acids. V gave up 5 bases and J gave up 13 bases, with 18 bases separating them. Germline lookup yields CDR1 DFQATT and CDR2 SNEGSKA (reference sequence). The CDR3 sequence: CSASRTRDIQFF. The CDR3 coding sequence is TGCAGTGCTTCCAGGACCCGGGACATCCAGTTCTTC.

This clonotype showed up just a few times. The chain links TRBV4-3 to TRBJ1-1, with no clear D. The CDR3 covers 13 residues. Deletions cut 0 bases from V and 14 bases from J, with 16 bases between. Germline CDR1 is LGHNA and CDR2 is YSLEER. CDR3 region: CASSQDLEGGGFF. The CDR3 nucleotides read TGCGCCAGCAGCCAAGATTTGGAGGGCGGTGGGTTCTTT.

This clonotype was found many times. This CDR3 is CASSLEGLAGYKDTQYF. CDR3 sequence (DNA): TGCGCCAGCAGCTTGGAGGGACTAGCGGGATATAAAGATACGCAGTATTTT. The chain is built from TRBV5-1 and TRBJ2-3, with TRBD2 matching over 13 bases. The germline gives CDR1 SGHRS, CDR2 YFSETQ. The junction had 6 bases not matched to a gene; V was cut back by 0 bases and J by 5 bases. The CDR3 runs to 17 residues.

V usage is TRBV4-3 and J usage is TRBJ2-7; tentative D call: TRBD1 (6 bases). V lost 0 bases, J lost 4 bases, and 13 bases lay in between. Germline CDR1 LGHNA, CDR2 YSLEER. This CDR3 spans 15 amino acids. Written as DNA, the CDR3 is TGCGCCAGCAGCCAAGATAGCAGGGGACATTACGAGCAGTACTTC. Protein sequence: CASSQDSRGHYEQYF.

The sample holds many counts of this clonotype. The CDR3 nucleotides read TGTGCCAGCAAGACGAGCGGACGGGAGGGGAACACCGGGGAGCTGTTTTTT. Translating gives CASKTSGREGNTGELFF. J is TRBJ2-2 and V is TRBV28; 8 bases fit TRBD2. V dropped 7 bases and J dropped 1; count of bases not matched to a gene: 11. This CDR3 spans 17 amino acids. Germline CDR1 is MDHEN and CDR2 is SYDVKM.

This clonotype was observed many times. J is TRBJ1-2 and V is TRBV6-5, with D hard to call. The germline gives CDR1 MNHEY, CDR2 SVGAGI. CDR3 length equals 16 residues. Trimming left V 4 bases short and J 1 base short, with 16 bases between. The CDR3, as DNA: TGTGCCAGCAGTTCTCGGGCCTCAGGAGTTAACTATGGCTACACCTTC. Translating gives CASSSRASGVNYGYTF.

Of note for this clonotype: A much larger clone lies a single base off, so this may be a read error. CDR3 DNA sequence: TGTGCCAGCAGTTATTCCACAGGGGGTCTTGCCACCGGGGAGCTGTTTTTT. Translation gives CASSYSTGGLATGELFF. V usage is TRBV6-5 and J usage is TRBJ2-2, with TRBD1 matching 8 bases. The germline CDR1 and CDR2 sequences are MNHEY and SVGAGI. After removal of 3 bases from V and 4 bases from J, the junction contained 10 bases not matched to a gene. This CDR3 comprises 17 residues.

This clonotype has a count of ten or more. This chain connects TRBV5-5 to TRBJ2-4; 8 nucleotides align to TRBD1. This CDR3 spans 18 amino acids. From germline, CDR1 is SGHKS and CDR2 YYEKEE (reference sequence). The ends lost 0 bases at V and 0 bases at J; junction bases unmatched: 8. As DNA, the CDR3 is TGTGCCAGCAGCTTGGGGCTACAGGGGGACCTAGCCAAAAACATTCAGTACTTC. Translation gives CASSLGLQGDLAKNIQYF.

This clonotype was recorded at least ten times. The chain uses TRBV15 and TRBJ2-2, with a possible D match to TRBD2 (7 bases). Between the trimmed V and J ends, which lost 8 bases and 8 bases, there was a span of 15 bases. The V gene's germline CDR1 is LNHNV and CDR2 YYDKDF (reference sequence). The CDR3 sequence is 13 residues long. CDR3 residues: CATSAGARGELFF. The DNA for the CDR3 is TGTGCCACCTCTGCGGGGGCGAGGGGGGAGCTGTTTTTT. Combining the CDR3 with reference TRBV15 and TRBJ2-2 gives the whole variable domain DAMVIQNPRYQVTQFGKPVTLSCSQTLNHNVMYWYQQKSSQAPKLLFHYYDKDFNNEADTPDNFQSRRPNTSFCFLDIRSPGLGDTAMYLCATSAGARGELFFGEGSRLTVL.

This clonotype was seen at least ten times. This chain connects TRBV7-2 to TRBJ1-1; D call uncertain. Between the trimmed V and J ends, which lost 0 bases and 0 bases, there was a span of 14 bases. This CDR3 spans 17 amino acids. The germline V gene encodes CDR1 SGHTA and CDR2 FQGNSA. DNA for the CDR3: TGTGCCAGCAGCTTAGCCGGCAGACTACCGATGAACACTGAAGCTTTCTTT. Amino acids: CASSLAGRLPMNTEAFF.

In this sample, this clonotype turned up many times. The rearrangement uses TRBV28 and TRBJ2-7, with D possibly matching TRBD2 (6 bases). Trimming shortened V by 1 base and J by 7 bases, and 23 bases separated the two germline ends. CDR3 length: 17 amino acids. Germline V gene data show CDR1 as MDHEN and CDR2 as SYDVKM. The CDR3 region is CASSLSAGLINSREQYF. The CDR3 nucleotides are TGTGCCAGCAGTTTATCGGCGGGACTGATAAACTCAAGGGAGCAGTACTTC.

There are many counts of this clonotype. This chain joins TRBV20-1 and TRBJ2-7; 14 bases agree with TRBD2. CDR3 length equals 13 residues. The germline CDR1 and CDR2 sequences are DFQATT and SNEGSKA (reference sequence). The ends lost 7 bases at V and 6 bases at J; junction bases unmatched: 5. This CDR3 is CSGGLAGVGEQYF. In DNA form, the CDR3 reads TGCAGTGGGGGACTAGCGGGAGTGGGCGAGCAGTACTTC.

This clonotype was observed a few times. V usage is TRBV6-1 and J usage is TRBJ2-2; TRBD2 agrees at 12 bases. Germline V gene lookup returns CDR1 MNHNS and CDR2 SASEGT. V was pared by 6 bases and J by 6 bases, with 5 bases of the junction left unmatched. CDR3 length equals 15 residues. CDR3 residues: CASSLAGGKPGELFF. In DNA form, the CDR3 reads TGTGCCAGCAGCCTAGCGGGAGGGAAACCCGGGGAGCTGTTTTTT.

This clonotype was seen only a few times. This chain links TRBV11-1 with TRBJ2-1, with 11 bases lining up with TRBD2. Germline lookup yields CDR1 SGHAT and CDR2 FQDESV (reference sequence). The CDR3 runs 17 residues. Trimming removed 1 base from V and 6 bases from J; junction bases left unmatched: 8. CDR3 protein: CASSLEWGLAVFNEQFF. CDR3 DNA sequence: TGTGCCAGCAGCTTAGAGTGGGGACTAGCGGTATTCAATGAGCAGTTCTTC. The full variable domain, with the rest looked up from reference TRBV11-1 and TRBJ2-1, is EAEVAQSPRYKITEKSQAVAFWCDPISGHATLYWYRQILGQGPELLVQFQDESVVDDSQLPKDRFSAERLKGVDSTLKIQPAELGDSAMYLCASSLEWGLAVFNEQFFGPGTRLTVL.

This chain joins TRBV5-1 and TRBJ1-1; D ambiguous. Germline values: CDR1 SGHRS, CDR2 YFSETQ. Trimming left V 3 bases short and J 1 base short, with 19 bases between. The CDR3 length is 17 residues. The CDR3 reads CASSSTTLADGNTEAFF. CDR3 DNA sequence: TGCGCCAGCAGCTCCACGACTCTGGCGGATGGGAACACTGAAGCTTTCTTT.

The CDR3 loop is CASTMGRPPTEAFF. The CDR3 region has the DNA TGTGCCAGCACTATGGGTAGGCCCCCGACTGAAGCTTTCTTT. This chain links TRBV2 with TRBJ1-1; D remains unclear. CDR3 length: 14 amino acids. Trimming cost V 7 bases and J 5 bases, with 17 bases left between them. The germline gives CDR1 SNHLY, CDR2 FYNNEI.

At least ten counts were recorded for this clonotype. This chain links TRBV7-9 with TRBJ2-4; 7 bases align to TRBD1. V shed 5 bases and J 7 bases; nucleotides not matched to a gene: 8. The V gene's germline CDR1 is SEHNR and CDR2 FQNEAQ (reference sequence). CDR3 length: 14 residues. The CDR3 DNA sequence: TGTGCCAGCAGCCCGACAGGGAGAGAGAACATTCAGTACTTC. Protein: CASSPTGRENIQYF.

The chain recombines TRBV11-3 with TRBJ2-1; D possibly matches TRBD1 or TRBD2 (5 bases each). Per germline, CDR1 SGHNT and CDR2 YENEEA. The CDR3 sequence is 14 residues long. Deletions cut 5 bases from V and 3 bases from J, with 11 bases between. CDR3 residues: CASSQRDRYNEQFF. CDR3 coding DNA: TGTGCCAGCAGCCAAAGGGACCGCTACAATGAGCAGTTCTTC.

This clonotype was found many times. The chain employs TRBV20-1 and TRBJ2-5; TRBD2 might be the D (7 bases). The CDR3 contains 13 residues. The V gene lost 0 bases and the J gene lost 4 bases, with 9 bases spanning the gap. CDR1 DFQATT and CDR2 SNEGSKA come from the germline V gene (reference sequence). DNA of the CDR3: TGCAGTGCTAGAGAGGCGGGGGCAGAGACCCAGTACTTC. Translation gives CSAREAGAETQYF.

This clonotype appeared once. This chain links TRBV4-1 with TRBJ2-2, with 8 bases identical to TRBD1. The CDR3 contains 15 residues. Germline V gene sequence: CDR1 MGHRA, CDR2 YSYEKL. The trim removed 4 bases at V and 3 bases at J, leaving 4 bases unmatched. The CDR3 protein is CASSRGQGDTGELFF. The CDR3 region has the DNA TGCGCCAGCAGCCGTGGACAGGGCGACACCGGGGAGCTGTTTTTT.

This clonotype has a count of ten or more. V gene TRBV9 combines with J gene TRBJ2-3; D may be TRBD2 (6 bases). The germline V gene encodes CDR1 SGDLS and CDR2 YYNGEE. V gave up 2 bases and J gave up 4 bases, with 23 bases separating them. The CDR3 is 18 amino acids. The CDR3, as DNA: TGTGCCAGCAGCGTTGGGTTTGGGAGCCGCGGGGCCCCAGATACGCAGTATTTT. This gives the protein CASSVGFGSRGAPDTQYF.

As to this clonotype: A much larger clone lies a single base off, so this may be a read error. The chain couples TRBV20-1 to TRBJ2-5, with 7 bases identical to TRBD1. This CDR3 has 14 amino acids. Looked up from germline, CDR1 is DFQATT and CDR2 is SNEGSKA (reference sequence). The CDR3, as DNA: TGCAGAGCTAGAGATCAGGGGGTACAAGAGACCCAGTACTTC. Protein product: CRARDQGVQETQYF.

A remark on this clonotype: One base away lies a much larger clone, so this may be a sequencing read error. V is TRBV15 and J is TRBJ2-1; the D gene is possibly TRBD1 (6 bases). Trimming stripped 1 base from V and 10 bases from J, with 17 bases between. Germline V gene data show CDR1 as LNHNV and CDR2 as YYDKDF (reference sequence). This CDR3 comprises 15 residues. As DNA, the CDR3 is TGTGCCACCAGCAGAGTCCCTAACAGGGTTGGGGAGCAGTTCTTC. This sequence encodes CATSRVPNRVGEQFF.

The rearrangement uses TRBV5-1 and TRBJ1-1, with D possibly matching TRBD1 (5 bases). Trimming cost V 7 bases and J 1 base, with 11 bases left between them. This CDR3 contains 13 residues. Germline V gene lookup returns CDR1 SGHRS and CDR2 YFSETQ. The chain's CDR3 is CASHRGENTEAFF. The CDR3 DNA is TGCGCCAGCCACCGGGGGGAGAACACTGAAGCTTTCTTT.

This clonotype was seen many times. The rearrangement links TRBV7-2 to TRBJ2-4; the D gene could be TRBD1 or TRBD2 (5 bases each). Trimming left V 1 base short and J 8 bases short, with 9 bases between. Germline CDR1 and CDR2: SGHTA and FQGNSA. This CDR3 region has 13 residues. The CDR3 sequence is CASSLGDRDIQYF. The CDR3 coding sequence is TGTGCCAGCAGCTTAGGGGACCGGGACATTCAGTACTTC.

This clonotype came up many times. V gene TRBV20-1 combines with J gene TRBJ2-3, with 9 bases lining up with TRBD2. This CDR3 has 14 residues. Germline CDR1 and CDR2: DFQATT and SNEGSKA (reference sequence). Trimming took 2 bases from V and 2 from J; bases not matched to a gene: 2. CDR3 sequence (DNA): TGCAGTGCTAGACTAGCGGGGCTCACAGATACGCAGTATTTT. Translated, it gives CSARLAGLTDTQYF.

The table lists this clonotype with a few counts. The chain combines TRBV7-2 with TRBJ2-3; TRBD2 is a possible D gene (6 bases). Germline CDR1 and CDR2: SGHTA and FQGNSA. V gave up 5 bases and J gave up 2 bases, with 17 bases separating them. The length of the CDR3 is 16 residues. DNA for the CDR3: TGTGCCAGCAGCCAACAGCTGGGACTCAACACAGATACGCAGTATTTT. Residues: CASSQQLGLNTDTQYF.